Shown below are 12 T cell receptor beta chains from a single sample sequenced in a study of a mutant IDH1 vaccine in newly diagnosed glioma. Sequencing was performed with immunoSEQ multiplex PCR; in TCRdb, only in-frame clones are kept and a portion is missing. This table has approximately 76,000 clones, 91% appearing once. Time point meaning: week 5, during vaccination. In the vaccine, a single dose held 300 ug of the mutant IDH1 20-mer peptide, along with topical imiquimod. No cognate antigen is known for these TCRs. The input for sequencing was PBMCs, taken from a glioma patient whose treatment included an IDH1 peptide vaccine. These receptors originate from a woman aged 45 to 65 with glioma.

The chain carries TRBV9 and TRBJ2-7; D unresolved. Germline assignment: CDR1 SGDLS and CDR2 YYNGEE. The CDR3 extends over 18 amino acids. With 1 base removed from V and 0 bases from J, the gap between germline ends came to 20 bases. The CDR3 spells CASSVSAAIPASSYEQYF. The CDR3 nucleotides read TGTGCCAGCAGCGTATCGGCAGCCATCCCCGCGAGCTCCTACGAGCAGTACTTC.

The chain uses TRBV2 and TRBJ1-4; D may be TRBD1 (5 bases). Germline CDR1 and CDR2: SNHLY and FYNNEI. Deletions cut 8 bases from V and 4 bases from J, with 14 bases between. The CDR3 length is 14 residues. CDR3 residues: CASQGAVGNEKLFF. For the CDR3, the DNA is TGTGCCAGCCAAGGGGCTGTTGGTAATGAAAAACTGTTTTTT.

The chain employs TRBV29-1 and TRBJ2-1, with 10 bases lining up with TRBD2. This CDR3 comprises 12 residues. With 7 bases clipped from V and 3 bases from J, the junction kept 0 bases outside the gene matches. Germline CDR1 SQVTM, CDR2 ANQGSEA. The CDR3 region is CSGTSGYNEQFF. The CDR3 DNA is TGCAGCGGGACTAGCGGCTACAATGAGCAGTTCTTC.

The chain joins TRBV7-9 to TRBJ2-2; 8 bases are shared with TRBD2. The trim removed 1 base at V and 4 bases at J, leaving 11 bases unmatched. The CDR3 loop spans 18 amino acids. CDR1 and CDR2 from the germline V gene are SEHNR and FQNEAQ (reference sequence). As DNA, the CDR3 is TGTGCCAGCAGCTTAGTCTCCAGCGGGAGCTCGGGCACCGGGGAGCTGTTTTTT. Translation: CASSLVSSGSSGTGELFF.

This sequence joins TRBV7-3 and TRBJ2-1; D possibly corresponds to TRBD1 (5 bases). Germline lookup yields CDR1 SGHTA and CDR2 FQGTGA. The CDR3 runs to 15 residues. Trimming removed 2 bases at V and 1 base at J, with 9 bases between. The CDR3 is CASSLQGFSYNEQFF. CDR3 in DNA: TGTGCCAGCAGCTTACAGGGCTTTTCCTACAATGAGCAGTTCTTC.

The chain has TRBV6-4 and TRBJ2-3, with TRBD1 identical over 7 bases. Germline lookup yields CDR1 MRHNA and CDR2 SNTAGT. This CDR3 has 15 amino acids. Losses at the gene ends were 6 bases for V and 3 bases for J; bases not matched to a gene: 9. The DNA of the CDR3 is TGTGCCAGCAGCAAAGCCGGGACAGAAACAGATACGCAGTATTTT. It translates to CASSKAGTETDTQYF.

This chain links TRBV5-5 with TRBJ2-3; D uncertain. CDR1 is SGHKS and CDR2 is YYEKEE in the germline V gene (reference sequence). The CDR3 has 17 residues. V was shortened by 2 bases and J by 4 bases, with 20 bases between the two germline ends. As DNA, the CDR3 is TGTGCCAGCAGCTTCCGGAAGCCAGTCCCTGGCGCAGATACGCAGTATTTT. It specifies CASSFRKPVPGADTQYF.

This chain links TRBV28 with TRBJ2-7; the match to TRBD1 covers 8 bases. CDR3 length: 14 amino acids. V shed 7 bases and J 7 bases; nucleotides not matched to a gene: 12. Germline V lookup: CDR1 MDHEN, CDR2 SYDVKM. The DNA of the CDR3 is TGTGCCAGCACCGCCGCGGACAGGGACGGAGAGCAGTACTTC. It is translated as CASTAADRDGEQYF.

CDR3 amino acids: CASRPRGGHTEAFF. Here the CDR3 DNA reads TGTGCCAGCAGGCCCCGGGGGGGGCACACTGAAGCTTTCTTT. The gene calls are TRBV6-5 and TRBJ1-1, with a tentative D call TRBD1 (6 bases). Germline assignment: CDR1 MNHEY and CDR2 SVGAGI. There are 14 residues in the CDR3. Trimming took off 6 bases at V and 3 bases at J, with 14 bases between the two ends.

J is TRBJ2-1 and V is TRBV28; the D gene is possibly TRBD2 (5 bases). From germline, CDR1 is MDHEN and CDR2 SYDVKM. This CDR3 is built from 14 residues. V dropped 10 bases and J dropped 0 bases, with 13 bases sitting between them. Here the CDR3 reads CATKTTSSYNEQFF. The CDR3 DNA reads TGTGCCACAAAGACTACTAGCTCCTACAATGAGCAGTTCTTC.

In this sample, this clone turned up once. This sequence joins TRBV7-8 and TRBJ2-5; 14 bases are shared with TRBD2. Germline CDR1 is SGHVS and CDR2 is FQNEAQ. The CDR3 has 16 amino acids. The trim removed 5 bases at V and 4 bases at J, leaving 6 bases unmatched. CDR3 amino acids: CASSMGLAGVGETQYF. The CDR3 DNA is TGTGCCAGCAGCATGGGACTAGCGGGAGTAGGAGAGACCCAGTACTTC.

The J gene is TRBJ2-7, the V gene TRBV10-3, with a weak D call TRBD2 (6 bases). V lost 5 bases and J 6 bases, leaving 17 bases between the germline ends. Germline V CDR1 and CDR2: ENHRY, SYGVKD. The CDR3 is 14 residues long. The CDR3: CAISPQRAAGEQYF. CDR3 bases: TGTGCCATCAGTCCCCAGCGGGCCGCCGGCGAGCAGTACTTC.